This T cell receptor (beta chain) was retrieved from a study of control samples from healthy donors and cancer patients. The V gene's germline CDR1 is KGHDR and CDR2 SFDVKD. V was clipped by 7 bases and J by 2 bases; unmatched bases: 6. The CDR3 sequence is 15 residues long. Libraries were prepared by immunoSEQ multiplex PCR; TCRdb keeps only in-frame clonotypes and omits some of them. The sample has 100,000 to 150,000 clones; approximately 92% are singletons. The receptor was isolated from a woman aged 50 to 60 in good health. The V and J genes are TRBV24-1 and TRBJ2-1, with 8 bases that match TRBD1. The sample consisted of blood. The DNA for the CDR3 is TGTGCCACCAGCATCGGACAGGGAACCTACAATGAGCAGTTCTTC. Amino acid sequence: CATSIGQGTYNEQFF.